This TCR beta chain was identified during a study of control samples from healthy donors and cancer patients. The assay was immunoSEQ multiplex PCR, and TCRdb's table has in-frame clones only and misses some. The sample has some 210,000 clones, roughly nine tenths seen once; the top ten hold 1.8%. Germline assignment: CDR1 SNHLY and CDR2 FYNNEI. V shed 6 bases and J shed 2 bases, with 11 bases lying between them. The CDR3 contains 15 residues. Input material: blood. The rearrangement links TRBV2 to TRBJ1-6; D is uncertain. The source of this sequence is a man aged 30 to 39 in good health. CDR3: CASRPIDAYNSPLHF. CDR3 DNA sequence: TGTGCCAGCAGACCGATCGACGCCTATAATTCACCCCTCCACTTT.